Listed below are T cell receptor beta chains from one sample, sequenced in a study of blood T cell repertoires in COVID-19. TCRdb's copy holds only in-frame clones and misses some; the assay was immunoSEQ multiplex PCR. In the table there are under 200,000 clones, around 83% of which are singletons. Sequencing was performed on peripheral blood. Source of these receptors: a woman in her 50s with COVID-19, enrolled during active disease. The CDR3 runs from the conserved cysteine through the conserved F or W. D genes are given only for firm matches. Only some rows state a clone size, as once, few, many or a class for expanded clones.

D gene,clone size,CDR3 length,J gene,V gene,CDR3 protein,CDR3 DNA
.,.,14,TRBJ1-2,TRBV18,CASSPQGQIYGYTF,TGTGCCAGCTCACCACAGGGACAAATCTATGGCTACACCTTC
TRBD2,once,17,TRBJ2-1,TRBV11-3,CASSDPSGGLLGNEQFF,TGTGCCAGCAGCGATCCTAGCGGGGGCCTCCTGGGGAATGAGCAGTTCTTC
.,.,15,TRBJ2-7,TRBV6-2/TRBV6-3,CASSGLRDRPYEQYF,TGTGCCAGCAGTGGGTTACGCGACAGACCCTACGAGCAGTACTTC
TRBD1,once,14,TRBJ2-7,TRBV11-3,CASSGRQGTGEQYF,TGTGCCAGCAGCGGCCGACAGGGTACGGGGGAGCAGTACTTC
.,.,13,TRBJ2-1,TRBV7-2,CASSLRRLNEQFF,TGTGCCAGCAGCTTGAGGCGCCTAAATGAGCAGTTCTTC
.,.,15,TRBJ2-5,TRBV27,CASSSGTGAQETQYF,TGTGCCAGCAGTAGCGGGACAGGAGCCCAAGAGACCCAGTACTTC
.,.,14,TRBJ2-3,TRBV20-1,CSASRASSTDTQYF,TGCAGTGCTAGTCGGGCTAGCAGTACAGATACGCAGTATTTT
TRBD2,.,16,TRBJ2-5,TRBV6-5,CASSYSSSGGRETQYF,TGTGCCAGCAGTTACTCGTCTAGCGGGGGGAGAGAGACCCAGTACTTC
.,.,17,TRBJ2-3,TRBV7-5,CARSPPHSGGAFDTQYF,TGTGCCAGAAGCCCCCCCCACAGCGGGGGGGCCTTCGATACGCAGTATTTT
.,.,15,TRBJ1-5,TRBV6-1,CASSEDRVYYQPQHF,TGTGCCAGCAGTGAAGACAGGGTCTACTATCAGCCCCAGCATTTT
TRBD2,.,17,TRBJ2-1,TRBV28,CASSLAGGPVSYNEQFF,TGTGCCAGCAGTTTGGCGGGGGGGCCCGTGTCCTACAATGAGCAGTTCTTC
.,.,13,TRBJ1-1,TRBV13,CASSLAGDTEAFF,TGTGCCAGCAGCTTAGCAGGGGACACTGAAGCTTTCTTT
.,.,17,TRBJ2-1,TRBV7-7,CASSLALGAGSGNEQFF,TGTGCCAGCAGCTTAGCGCTGGGGGCTGGATCGGGGAATGAGCAGTTCTTC
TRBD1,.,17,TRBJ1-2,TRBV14,CASSSRTGGLTNYGYTF,TGTGCCAGCAGCTCACGGACAGGGGGCCTCACTAACTATGGCTACACCTTC
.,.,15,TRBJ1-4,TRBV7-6,CASSWRTDPNEKLFF,TGTGCCAGCAGCTGGAGGACAGATCCTAATGAAAAACTGTTTTTT
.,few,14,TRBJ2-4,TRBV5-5,CASSLLSVRNIQYF,TGTGCCAGCAGCTTGTTAAGCGTACGAAACATTCAGTACTTC
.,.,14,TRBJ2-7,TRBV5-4,CASSLGTETYEQYF,TGTGCCAGCAGCTTGGGGACAGAAACCTACGAGCAGTACTTC
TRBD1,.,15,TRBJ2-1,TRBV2,CASSTQGVSYNEQFF,TGTGCCAGCAGTACTCAGGGGGTCTCCTACAATGAGCAGTTCTTC
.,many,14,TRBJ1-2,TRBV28,CASFGGGQNYGYTF,TGTGCCAGCTTTGGGGGGGGCCAAAACTATGGCTACACCTTC
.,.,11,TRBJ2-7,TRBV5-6,CASSVSYEQYF,TGTGCCAGCAGCGTCAGCTACGAGCAGTACTTC
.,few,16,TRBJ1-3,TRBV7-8,CASSLISQGSGNTIYF,TGTGCCAGCAGCTTAATCTCACAGGGATCTGGAAACACCATATATTTT
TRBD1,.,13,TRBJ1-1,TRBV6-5,CASSYSGGSEAFF,TGTGCCAGCAGTTACTCAGGGGGCAGTGAAGCTTTCTTT
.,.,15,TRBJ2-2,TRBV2,CASRVGTLNTGELFF,TGTGCCAGCAGAGTCGGGACTCTGAACACCGGGGAGCTGTTTTTT
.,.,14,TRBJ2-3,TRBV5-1,CASSPITSFDTQYF,TGCGCCAGCAGCCCGATAACTAGTTTTGATACGCAGTATTTT
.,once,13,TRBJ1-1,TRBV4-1,CASSQGSGTEAFF,TGCGCCAGCAGCCAAGGGTCAGGGACTGAAGCTTTCTTT
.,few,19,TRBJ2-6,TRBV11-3,CASSLDTGGHSSGANVLTF,TGTGCCAGCAGCTTAGATACGGGGGGACACAGCTCTGGGGCCAACGTCCTGACTTTC
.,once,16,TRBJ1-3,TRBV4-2,CASSQDTRGSGNTIYF,TGTGCCAGCAGCCAAGACACAAGGGGTTCTGGAAACACCATATATTTT
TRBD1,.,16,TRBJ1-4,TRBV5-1,CASSVGQGAANEKLFF,TGCGCCAGCAGCGTGGGACAGGGGGCGGCTAATGAAAAACTGTTTTTT
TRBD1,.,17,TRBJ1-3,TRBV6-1,CASSEAPPTGAGNTIYF,TGTGCCAGCAGTGAAGCGCCCCCCACAGGGGCTGGAAACACCATATATTTT
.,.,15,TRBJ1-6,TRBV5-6,CASSLGGLYNSPLHF,TGTGCCAGCAGCTTGGGCGGGCTTTATAATTCACCCCTCCACTTT
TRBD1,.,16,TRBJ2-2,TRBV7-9,CASSSLGTGVSGELFF,TGTGCCAGCAGCTCACTGGGGACAGGGGTCTCCGGGGAGCTGTTTTTT
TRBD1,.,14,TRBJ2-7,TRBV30,CAWSSRTGSYEQYF,TGTGCCTGGAGTTCCCGGACAGGCTCCTACGAGCAGTACTTC
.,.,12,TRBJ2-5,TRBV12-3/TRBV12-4,CASMNIEETQYF,TGTGCCAGCATGAACATCGAAGAGACCCAGTACTTC
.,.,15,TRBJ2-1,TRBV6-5,CATGEALPSYNEQFF,TGTGCCACGGGGGAGGCTCTCCCATCCTACAATGAGCAGTTCTTC
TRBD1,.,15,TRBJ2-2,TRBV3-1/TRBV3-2,CASNPRGGITGELFF,TGTGCCAGCAACCCCAGAGGGGGCATTACCGGGGAGCTGTTTTTT
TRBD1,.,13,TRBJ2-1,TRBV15,CATSRDEDREQFF,TGTGCCACCAGCAGAGATGAGGACAGGGAGCAGTTCTTC
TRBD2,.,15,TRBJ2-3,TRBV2,CASNRLAGPTDTQYF,TGTGCCAGCAATAGACTAGCGGGGCCCACAGATACGCAGTATTTT
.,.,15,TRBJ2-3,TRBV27,CASSPLGVSTDTQYF,TGTGCCAGCAGTCCCCTCGGGGTCAGCACAGATACGCAGTATTTT
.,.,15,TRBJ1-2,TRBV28,CASSGSEGLSYGYTF,TGTGCCAGCAGTGGCTCTGAGGGTTTAAGTTATGGCTACACCTTC
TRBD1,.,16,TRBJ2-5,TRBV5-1,CASSPGTGGYQETQYF,TGCGCCAGCAGCCCGGGGACAGGGGGCTACCAAGAGACCCAGTACTTC
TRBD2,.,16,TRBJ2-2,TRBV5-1,CASSSEAGANTGELFF,TGCGCCAGCAGCTCGGAAGCGGGGGCGAACACCGGGGAGCTGTTTTTT
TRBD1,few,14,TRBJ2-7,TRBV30,CAWSVASTTGVQYF,TGTGCCTGGAGTGTAGCGAGTACCACAGGGGTGCAGTACTTC
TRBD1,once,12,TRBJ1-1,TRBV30,CAGDRGPTEAFF,TGTGCGGGGGACAGGGGGCCGACTGAAGCTTTCTTT
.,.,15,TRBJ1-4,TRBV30,CAWIYPTEINEKLFF,TGTGCCTGGATTTATCCAACAGAGATTAATGAAAAACTGTTTTTT
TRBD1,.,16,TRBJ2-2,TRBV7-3,CASSPRTGATTGELFF,TGTGCCAGCAGCCCTAGGACAGGGGCGACCACCGGGGAGCTGTTTTTT
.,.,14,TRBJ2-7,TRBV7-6,CASSPRTRAYEQYF,TGTGCCAGCAGCCCGAGGACTCGAGCCTACGAGCAGTACTTC
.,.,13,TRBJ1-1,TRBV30,CAWSAGLNTEAFF,TGTGCCTGGAGTGCAGGGTTGAACACTGAAGCTTTCTTT
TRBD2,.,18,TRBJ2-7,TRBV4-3,CASSQEGKHPGLAYEQYF,TGCGCCAGCAGCCAGGAAGGAAAACATCCGGGACTAGCCTACGAGCAGTACTTC
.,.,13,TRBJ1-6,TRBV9,CASSLSYNSPLHF,TGTGCCAGCAGCCTCTCCTATAATTCACCCCTCCACTTT
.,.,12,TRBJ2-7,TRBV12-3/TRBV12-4,CASSRSSYEQYF,TGTGCCAGCAGTAGGAGCTCCTACGAGCAGTACTTC
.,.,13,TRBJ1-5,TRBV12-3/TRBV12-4,CASSFTIEQPQHF,TGTGCCAGCAGTTTTACAATCGAACAGCCCCAGCATTTT
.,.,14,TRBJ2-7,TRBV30,CAWTTESSAYEQYF,TGTGCCTGGACAACAGAGAGCTCGGCCTACGAGCAGTACTTC
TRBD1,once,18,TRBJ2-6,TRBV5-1,CASSSDGTVVSGANVLTF,TGCGCCAGCAGCTCGGATGGGACAGTGGTCTCTGGGGCCAACGTCCTGACTTTC
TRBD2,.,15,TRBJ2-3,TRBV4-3,CASSLGLAIADTQYF,TGCGCCAGCAGCCTAGGACTAGCAATTGCAGATACGCAGTATTTT
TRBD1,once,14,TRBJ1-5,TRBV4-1,CASSQGQGNQPQHF,TGCGCCAGCAGCCAGGGACAGGGTAATCAGCCCCAGCATTTT